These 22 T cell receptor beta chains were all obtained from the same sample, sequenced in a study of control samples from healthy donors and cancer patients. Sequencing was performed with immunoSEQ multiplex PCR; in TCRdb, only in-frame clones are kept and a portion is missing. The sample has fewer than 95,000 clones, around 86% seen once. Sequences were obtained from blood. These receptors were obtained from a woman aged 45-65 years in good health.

As DNA, the CDR3 is TGTGCCAGCAGGGACCCGGATTCAGGGGTCCACTATGGCTACACCTTC. This gives the protein CASRDPDSGVHYGYTF. The chain has TRBV28 and TRBJ1-2; D is perhaps TRBD1 (6 bases). Germline V gene data show CDR1 as MDHEN and CDR2 as SYDVKM. The length of the CDR3 is 16 residues. Trimming shortened V by 6 bases and J by 3 bases, and 20 bases separated the two germline ends.

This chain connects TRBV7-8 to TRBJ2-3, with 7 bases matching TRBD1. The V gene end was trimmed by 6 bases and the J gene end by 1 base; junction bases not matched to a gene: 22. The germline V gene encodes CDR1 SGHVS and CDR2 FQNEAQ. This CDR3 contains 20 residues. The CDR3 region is CASRPRRVDLRQGGTDTQYF. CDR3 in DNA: TGTGCCAGCAGACCCCGACGGGTGGATCTTAGACAGGGCGGCACAGATACGCAGTATTTT.

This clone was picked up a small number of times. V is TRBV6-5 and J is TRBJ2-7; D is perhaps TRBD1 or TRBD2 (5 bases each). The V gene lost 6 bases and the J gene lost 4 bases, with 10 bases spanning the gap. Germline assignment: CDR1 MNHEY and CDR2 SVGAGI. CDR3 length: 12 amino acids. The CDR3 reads CASSGTEYEQYF. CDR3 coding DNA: TGTGCCAGCAGCGGGACCGAGTACGAGCAGTACTTC.

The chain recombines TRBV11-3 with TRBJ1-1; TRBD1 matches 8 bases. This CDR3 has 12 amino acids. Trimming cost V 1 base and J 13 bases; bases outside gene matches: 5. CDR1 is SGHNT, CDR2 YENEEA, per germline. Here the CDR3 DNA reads TGTGCCAGCAGCTTAGGGGACAGGAAGGATTTCTTT. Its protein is CASSLGDRKDFF.

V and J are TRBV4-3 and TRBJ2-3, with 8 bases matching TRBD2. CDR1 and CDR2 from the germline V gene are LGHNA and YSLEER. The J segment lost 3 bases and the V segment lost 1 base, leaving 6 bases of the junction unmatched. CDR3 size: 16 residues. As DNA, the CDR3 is TGCGCCAGCAGCCAAGGGTTGGGACTAGTGACAGATACGCAGTATTTT. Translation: CASSQGLGLVTDTQYF.

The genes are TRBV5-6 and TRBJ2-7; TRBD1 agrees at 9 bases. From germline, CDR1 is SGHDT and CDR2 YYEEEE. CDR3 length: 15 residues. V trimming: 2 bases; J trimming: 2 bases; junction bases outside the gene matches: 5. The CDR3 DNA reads TGTGCCAGCAGCTTTGGGACAGGGCATGCCTACGAGCAGTACTTC. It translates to CASSFGTGHAYEQYF. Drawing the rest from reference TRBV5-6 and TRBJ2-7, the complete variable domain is DAGVTQSPTHLIKTRGQQVTLRCSPKSGHDTVSWYQQALGQGPQFIFQYYEEEERQRGNFPDRFSGHQFPNYSSELNVNALLLGDSALYLCASSFGTGHAYEQYFGPGTRLTVT.

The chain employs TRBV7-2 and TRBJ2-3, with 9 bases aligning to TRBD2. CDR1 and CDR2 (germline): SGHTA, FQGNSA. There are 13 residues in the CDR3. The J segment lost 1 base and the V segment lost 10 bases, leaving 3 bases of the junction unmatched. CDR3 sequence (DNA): TGTGCCATCCGGACTAGCGGCACAGATACGCAGTATTTT. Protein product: CAIRTSGTDTQYF.

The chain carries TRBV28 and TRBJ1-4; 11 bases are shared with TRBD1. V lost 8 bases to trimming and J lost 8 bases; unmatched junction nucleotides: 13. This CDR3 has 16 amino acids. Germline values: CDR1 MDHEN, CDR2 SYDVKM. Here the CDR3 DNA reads TGTGCCAGCGGCTTAAGGACAGGGGGCTTTCGGGAAAAACTGTTTTTT. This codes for CASGLRTGGFREKLFF.

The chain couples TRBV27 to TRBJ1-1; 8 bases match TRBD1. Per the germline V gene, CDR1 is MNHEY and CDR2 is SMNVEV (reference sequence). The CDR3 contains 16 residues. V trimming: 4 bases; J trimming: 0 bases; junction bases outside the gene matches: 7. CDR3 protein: CASSSRQGLLNTEAFF. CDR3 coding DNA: TGTGCCAGCAGTTCGAGACAGGGGTTACTGAACACTGAAGCTTTCTTT.

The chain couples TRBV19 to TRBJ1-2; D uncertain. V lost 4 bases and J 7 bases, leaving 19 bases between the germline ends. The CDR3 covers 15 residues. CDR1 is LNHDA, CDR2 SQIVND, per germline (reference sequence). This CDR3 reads CASSKEISRESGYTF. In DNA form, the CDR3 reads TGTGCCAGTAGTAAGGAGATCTCGCGGGAATCTGGCTACACCTTC.

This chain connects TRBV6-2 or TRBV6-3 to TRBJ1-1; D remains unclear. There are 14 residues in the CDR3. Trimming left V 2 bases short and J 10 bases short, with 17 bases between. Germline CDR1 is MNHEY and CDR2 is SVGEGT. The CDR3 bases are TGTGCCAGCAGTTACGAAGTGCGGGCGCTGGTAGCTTTCTTT. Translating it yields CASSYEVRALVAFF.

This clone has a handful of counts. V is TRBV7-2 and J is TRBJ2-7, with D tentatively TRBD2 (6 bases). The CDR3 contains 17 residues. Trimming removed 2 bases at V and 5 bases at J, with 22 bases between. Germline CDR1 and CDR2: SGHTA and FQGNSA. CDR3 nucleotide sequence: TGTGCCAGCAGCTTAACAGGTGTGCGTATAGGCGGGGACGAGCAGTACTTC. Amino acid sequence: CASSLTGVRIGGDEQYF. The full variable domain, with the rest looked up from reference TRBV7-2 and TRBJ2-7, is GAGVSQSPSNKVTEKGKDVELRCDPISGHTALYWYRQSLGQGLEFLIYFQGNSAPDKSGLPSDRFSAERTGGSVSTLTIQRTQQEDSAVYLCASSLTGVRIGGDEQYFGPGTRLTVT.

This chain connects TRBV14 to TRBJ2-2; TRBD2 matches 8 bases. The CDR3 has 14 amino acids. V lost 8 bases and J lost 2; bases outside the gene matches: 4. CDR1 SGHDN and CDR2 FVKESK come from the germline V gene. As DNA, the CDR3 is TGTGCCAGCGGGAGCGGGGGAAACACCGGGGAGCTGTTTTTT. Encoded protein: CASGSGGNTGELFF.

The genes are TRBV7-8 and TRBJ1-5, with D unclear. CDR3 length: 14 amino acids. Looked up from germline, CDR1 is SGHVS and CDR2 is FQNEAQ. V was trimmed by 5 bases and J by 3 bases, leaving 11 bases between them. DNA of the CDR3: TGTGCCAGCAGCGAAGGAGGGCTCAATCAGCCCCAGCATTTT. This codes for CASSEGGLNQPQHF.

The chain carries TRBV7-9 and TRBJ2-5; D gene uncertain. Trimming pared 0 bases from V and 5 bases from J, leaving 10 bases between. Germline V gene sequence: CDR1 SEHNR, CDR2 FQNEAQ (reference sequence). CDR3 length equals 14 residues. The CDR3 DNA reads TGTGCCAGCAGCTTAGCCAATATCCCCGAGACCCAGTACTTC. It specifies CASSLANIPETQYF.

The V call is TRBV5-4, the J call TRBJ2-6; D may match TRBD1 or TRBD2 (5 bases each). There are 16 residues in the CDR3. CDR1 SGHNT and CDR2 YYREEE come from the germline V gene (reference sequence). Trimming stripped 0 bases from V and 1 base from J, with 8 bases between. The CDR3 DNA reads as TGTGCCAGCAGCTTGGGGGGGTTTTCTGGGGCCAACGTCCTGACTTTC. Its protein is CASSLGGFSGANVLTF.

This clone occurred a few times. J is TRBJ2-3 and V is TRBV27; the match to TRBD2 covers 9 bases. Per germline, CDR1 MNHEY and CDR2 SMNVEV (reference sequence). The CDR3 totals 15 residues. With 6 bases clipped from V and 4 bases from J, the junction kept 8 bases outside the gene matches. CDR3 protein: CASRRGTSWADTQYF. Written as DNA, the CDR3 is TGTGCCAGCAGGAGGGGGACTAGCTGGGCAGATACGCAGTATTTT.

The CDR3 sequence: CASSEGVEALRGYTF. For the CDR3, the DNA is TGTGCCAGCAGTGAAGGGGTAGAGGCCCTACGTGGCTACACCTTC. The rearrangement joins TRBV6-1 to TRBJ1-2; D is undetermined. V gave up 1 base and J gave up 7 bases, with 16 bases separating them. In germline, CDR1 is MNHNS, CDR2 SASEGT. The CDR3 has 15 amino acids.

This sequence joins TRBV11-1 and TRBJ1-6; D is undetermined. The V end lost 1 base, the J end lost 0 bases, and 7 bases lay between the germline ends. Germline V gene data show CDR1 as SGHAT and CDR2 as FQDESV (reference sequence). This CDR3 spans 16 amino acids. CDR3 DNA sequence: TGTGCCAGCAGCTTAGGCGAAAGCTCCTATAATTCACCCCTCCACTTT. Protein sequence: CASSLGESSYNSPLHF.

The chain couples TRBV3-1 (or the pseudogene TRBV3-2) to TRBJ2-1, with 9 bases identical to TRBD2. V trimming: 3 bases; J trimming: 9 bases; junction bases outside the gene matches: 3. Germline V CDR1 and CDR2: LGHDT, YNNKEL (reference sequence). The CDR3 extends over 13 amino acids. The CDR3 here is CASSHGLASEQFF. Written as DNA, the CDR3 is TGTGCCAGCAGCCACGGACTAGCGTCTGAGCAGTTCTTC.

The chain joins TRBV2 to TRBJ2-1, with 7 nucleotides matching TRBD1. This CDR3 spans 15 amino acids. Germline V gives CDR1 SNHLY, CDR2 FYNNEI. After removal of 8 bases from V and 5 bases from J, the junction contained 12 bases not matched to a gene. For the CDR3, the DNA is TGTGCCAGCCGACGGGCTGGGACAGCGAACAATGAGCAGTTCTTC. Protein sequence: CASRRAGTANNEQFF.

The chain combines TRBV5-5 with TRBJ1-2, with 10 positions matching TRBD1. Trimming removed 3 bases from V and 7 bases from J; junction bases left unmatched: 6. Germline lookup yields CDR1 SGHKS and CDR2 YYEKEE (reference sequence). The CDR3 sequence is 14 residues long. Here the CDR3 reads CASSSRTGGAGYTF. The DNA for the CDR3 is TGTGCCAGCAGCTCAAGGACAGGGGGGGCTGGCTACACCTTC.